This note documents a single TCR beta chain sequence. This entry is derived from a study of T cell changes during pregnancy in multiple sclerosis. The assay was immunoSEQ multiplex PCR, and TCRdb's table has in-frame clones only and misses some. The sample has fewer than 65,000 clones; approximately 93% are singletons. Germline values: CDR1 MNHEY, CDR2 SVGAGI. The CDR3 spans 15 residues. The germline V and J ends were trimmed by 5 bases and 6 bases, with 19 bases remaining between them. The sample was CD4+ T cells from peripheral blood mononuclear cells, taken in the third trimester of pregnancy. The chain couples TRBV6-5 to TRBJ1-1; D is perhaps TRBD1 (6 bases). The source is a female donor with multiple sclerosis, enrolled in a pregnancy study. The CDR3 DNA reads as TGTGCCAGCAGTGGGGGGGGCAGGGTAGTTTCTGAAGCTTTCTTT. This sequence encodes CASSGGGRVVSEAFF.